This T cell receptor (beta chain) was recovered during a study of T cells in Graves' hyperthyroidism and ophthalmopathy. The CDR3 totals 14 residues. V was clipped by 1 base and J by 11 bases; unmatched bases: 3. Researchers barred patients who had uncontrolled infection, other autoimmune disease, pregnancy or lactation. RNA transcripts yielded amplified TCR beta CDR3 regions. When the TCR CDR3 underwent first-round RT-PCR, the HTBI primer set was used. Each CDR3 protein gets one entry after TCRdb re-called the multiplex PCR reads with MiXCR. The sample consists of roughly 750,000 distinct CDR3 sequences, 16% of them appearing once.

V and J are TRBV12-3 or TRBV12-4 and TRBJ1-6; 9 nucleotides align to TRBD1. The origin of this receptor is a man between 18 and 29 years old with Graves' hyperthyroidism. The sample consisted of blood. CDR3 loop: CASSLGTGVTPLHF. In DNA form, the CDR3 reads TGTGCCAGCAGTTTAGGGACAGGGGTTACACCCCTCCACTTT.